This T cell receptor beta chain was sequenced for a study of blood T cell repertoires in COVID-19. The V end was cut by 0 bases, the J end by 3 bases, with 15 bases between. This CDR3 is built from 16 residues. The V gene's germline CDR1 is MNHEY and CDR2 SVGAGI. As processed by the authors: Reference gene primers were amplified, and this amplification served to estimate nucleated cell counts. Produced via immunoSEQ multiplex PCR; TCRdb's table is partial and in-frame only. V, J and clone size are taken as reported in that table, and D and trimming were inferred from the DNA itself. The sample has about 220,000 clones; roughly 85% are singletons.

Sample: peripheral blood. The chain combines TRBV6-5 with TRBJ2-7, with D possibly matching TRBD1 (5 bases). This sequence originates from a woman aged 70-85 years with COVID-19, enrolled during active disease. The CDR3 region is CASSYSGFGQGYEQYF. The CDR3 nucleotides are TGTGCCAGCAGTTACTCGGGGTTTGGGCAGGGCTACGAGCAGTACTTC.